This record concerns one T cell receptor (beta chain) sequence. Its antigen remains unknown. A far larger clone differs by one base, so this is likely a read error. Clones were sequenced by immunoSEQ multiplex PCR, and TCRdb holds only the in-frame ones, with some missing. The sample consists of about 4,400 clones, 27% of them appearing once. TCRbeta sequences of proliferating CFSE-low MLR cells were labeled alloreactive. These data belong to a study of T cell clones after liver transplantation. Study findings and constraints: Post-transplant time points were not standardized, so conclusions are preliminary.

The sequenced sample was CD4+ T cells from cultured PBMCs. The receptor was derived from a human patient who received a liver transplant. T cells may partly derive from the graft donor.

CDR3 protein: CASRQAPGFYEQYF. As DNA, the CDR3 is TGTGCCAGCAGACAAGCCCCCGGTTTCTACGAGCAGTACTTC. This chain connects TRBV9 to TRBJ2-7; D call uncertain. The length of the CDR3 is 14 residues. CDR1 SGDLS and CDR2 YYNGEE come from the germline V gene. Deletions cut 5 bases from V and 3 bases from J, with 15 bases between.